This TCR beta chain was documented in a study of blood T cell repertoires in COVID-19. The wider study: Samples came from the United States, Italy and Spain, spanning acute and convalescent COVID-19. PBMCs, B-cell-depleted T cells, or T cells provided the cDNA or gDNA that made up the material.

Germline V CDR1 and CDR2: LGHNT, FRNRAP. The V and J ends lost 0 bases and 5 bases, in that order; junction bases with no gene match: 3. This CDR3 is 14 amino acids long. Original data processing: Reference gene primers were amplified, and this amplification served to estimate nucleated cell counts. TCRdb keeps only in-frame clones here, not all; method: immunoSEQ multiplex PCR. Clone size and V and J calls were adopted from that table, with D and trimming inferred from the DNA. This sample carries over 5,500 clones, approximately 90% of them seen once, and the ten largest clones take over 5.5%. This TCR derives from a human donor in a cohort sampled during active COVID-19. Sequencing input: peripheral blood. The V call is TRBV12-5, the J call TRBJ2-5; 7 bases are a match to TRBD1. CDR3 region: CASGLVTGRETQYF. CDR3 nucleotides: TGTGCTAGTGGTTTGGTGACAGGGCGGGAGACCCAGTACTTC.